The rows below give T cell receptor beta chains drawn from one sample of a study of blood T cell repertoires in COVID-19. Assay: immunoSEQ multiplex PCR; the TCRdb copy retains only in-frame clones and omits some. This sample carries around 250,000 clones, approximately 82% of them seen once, and the ten largest clones take 1.9%. The sequencing input was peripheral blood. The source is a man aged 30 to 39 who had recovered from COVID-19. Each CDR3 is given with its conserved first and last residue. A D gene is named only where the DNA matches it firmly. Clone size appears in some rows only: once, few, many, or a class for an expanded clone.

V gene,clone size,J gene,D gene,CDR3 protein,CDR3 DNA
TRBV5-1,.,TRBJ1-1,TRBD1,CASSASPGTANTEAFF,TGCGCCAGCAGCGCGTCCCCCGGGACAGCGAACACTGAAGCTTTCTTT
TRBV28,few,TRBJ1-5,.,CASSSDQPQHF,TGTGCCAGCAGTTCAGATCAGCCCCAGCATTTT
TRBV13,few,TRBJ1-4,.,CASSLQQTGGEKLFF,TGTGCCAGCAGCCTACAGCAGACAGGCGGGGAAAAACTGTTTTTT
TRBV27,.,TRBJ1-1,TRBD1,CASSSGTVAEAFF,TGTGCCAGCAGTTCTGGGACAGTGGCTGAAGCTTTCTTT
TRBV25-1,.,TRBJ2-1,TRBD1,CASANPLGQGSGGEQFF,TGTGCCAGCGCCAATCCGTTGGGACAGGGATCGGGGGGTGAGCAGTTCTTC
TRBV6-5,.,TRBJ2-3,TRBD2,CASTELAGNEGTQYF,TGTGCCAGCACCGAACTAGCGGGTAACGAAGGTACGCAGTATTTT
TRBV6-1,.,TRBJ1-1,TRBD1,CASSEVRFDRGSLNTEAFF,TGTGCCAGCAGTGAAGTAAGATTTGACAGGGGCTCCCTGAACACTGAAGCTTTCTTT
TRBV29-1,.,TRBJ1-2,.,CSVEETDSYYGYTF,TGCAGCGTTGAAGAGACGGACAGTTATTATGGCTACACCTTC
TRBV10-3,.,TRBJ2-2,TRBD1,CAISEPDRGSTGELFF,TGTGCCATCAGTGAGCCGGACAGGGGGAGCACCGGGGAGCTGTTTTTT
TRBV6-5,many,TRBJ1-5,TRBD1,CASSYSITGGFPQHF,TGTGCCAGCAGTTACTCGATAACAGGGGGGTTCCCCCAGCATTTT
TRBV2,.,TRBJ1-3,.,CASSEYVAGSGNTIYF,TGTGCCAGCAGTGAATACGTCGCAGGCTCGGGAAACACCATATATTTT
TRBV27,many,TRBJ2-3,.,CASSRGGITDTQYF,TGTGCCAGCAGCCGTGGGGGGATCACAGATACGCAGTATTTT
TRBV20-1,.,TRBJ1-3,.,CSASKDTTGNTIYF,TGCAGTGCTAGTAAGGACACTACTGGAAACACCATATATTTT
TRBV19,.,TRBJ2-3,.,CECCLEGTRFFTDTQYF,TGTGAATGTTGTCTTGAGGGGACACGTTTTTTCACAGATACGCAGTATTTT
TRBV7-7,few,TRBJ2-1,TRBD2,CASSPGLGGSSYNEQFF,TGTGCCAGCAGCCCAGGACTGGGGGGGAGCTCCTACAATGAGCAGTTCTTC
TRBV6-2/TRBV6-3,.,TRBJ1-3,TRBD1,CASSPTGGRNTIYF,TGTGCCAGCAGCCCCACAGGGGGAAGAAACACCATATATTTT
TRBV5-1,.,TRBJ1-5,.,CASSLIIQPQHF,TGCGCCAGCAGCTTGATTATCCAGCCCCAGCATTTT
TRBV13,.,TRBJ2-1,.,CASSPQSRTAGEQFF,TGTGCCAGCAGCCCACAAAGCAGGACGGCGGGTGAGCAGTTCTTC
TRBV12-3/TRBV12-4,few,TRBJ1-2,TRBD1,CASGQGKLYGYTF,TGTGCCAGCGGACAGGGAAAGCTCTATGGCTACACCTTC
TRBV30,few,TRBJ2-3,TRBD2,CAWSVPPRLAGSTDTQYF,TGTGCCTGGAGTGTCCCTCCCCGACTAGCGGGGTCCACAGATACGCAGTATTTT
TRBV19,.,TRBJ1-1,TRBD1,CAGRQGARGNTEAFF,TGTGCCGGAAGACAGGGGGCGCGGGGGAACACTGAAGCTTTCTTT
TRBV28,once,TRBJ2-3,TRBD2,CASTQGLAGGADTQYF,TGTGCCAGCACCCAAGGGCTAGCGGGGGGTGCAGATACGCAGTATTTT
TRBV7-9,once,TRBJ2-1,.,CASSLGRTSHNEQFF,TGTGCCAGCAGCTTAGGACGGACATCCCATAATGAGCAGTTCTTC
TRBV12-3/TRBV12-4,.,TRBJ1-5,TRBD1,CASSRTGDQPQHF,TGTGCCAGCAGTCGGACAGGGGATCAGCCCCAGCATTTT
TRBV6-5,.,TRBJ2-5,TRBD2,CASSLRGGTQYF,TGTGCCAGCAGTTTGCGGGGGGGGACCCAGTACTTC
TRBV25-1,.,TRBJ1-5,TRBD1,CASSEGKTGDNQPQHF,TGTGCCAGCAGTGAAGGGAAGACAGGGGACAATCAGCCCCAGCATTTT
TRBV2,.,TRBJ1-6,TRBD1,CASKGTARETWNSPLHF,TGTGCCAGTAAAGGGACAGCTAGAGAAACATGGAATTCACCCCTCCACTTT
TRBV7-9,.,TRBJ2-5,TRBD2,CASSNRGLAGSGETQYF,TGTGCCAGCAGCAACCGAGGACTAGCGGGGTCGGGAGAGACCCAGTACTTC
TRBV19,.,TRBJ2-7,.,CAEHRISVLTYEQYF,TGTGCCGAACACAGAATTTCGGTGTTAACGTACGAGCAGTACTTC
TRBV11-2,.,TRBJ2-6,TRBD1,CASSLVPGGSSGANVLTF,TGTGCCAGCAGCTTAGTCCCAGGGGGCTCGTCTGGGGCCAACGTCCTGACTTTC
TRBV7-8,few,TRBJ1-5,.,CASSLAIRFGGSQPQHF,TGTGCCAGCAGCTTAGCTATCCGCTTCGGGGGGAGTCAGCCCCAGCATTTT
TRBV15,.,TRBJ1-5,TRBD1,CATSRPRGTGGQPQHF,TGTGCCACCAGCAGACCCCGGGGGACAGGGGGTCAGCCCCAGCATTTT
TRBV20-1,once,TRBJ1-1,.,CSARSRQSAFF,TGCAGTGCTAGATCTAGACAGTCGGCTTTCTTT
TRBV2,.,TRBJ2-7,TRBD2,CASSERGGTYEQYF,TGTGCCAGCAGTGAGCGGGGGGGGACATACGAGCAGTACTTC
TRBV5-8,.,TRBJ2-3,.,CASSLARWGGTDTQYF,TGTGCCAGCAGCTTGGCCAGATGGGGGGGCACAGATACGCAGTATTTT
TRBV6-5,.,TRBJ1-2,TRBD1,CASSLGQVTDYGYTF,TGTGCCAGCAGTCTCGGACAGGTCACGGACTATGGCTACACCTTC
TRBV2,.,TRBJ2-2,.,CASSGQQGGTGELFF,TGTGCCAGCAGTGGACAACAGGGGGGGACCGGGGAGCTGTTTTTT
TRBV5-4,.,TRBJ2-7,.,CASSPGQESYEQYF,TGTGCCAGCAGCCCCGGACAAGAAAGCTACGAGCAGTACTTC
TRBV4-2,.,TRBJ1-3,.,CASRESGGGGNTIYF,TGTGCCAGCAGAGAAAGTGGGGGCGGTGGAAACACCATATATTTT
TRBV10-3,once,TRBJ2-3,TRBD2,CAIKDGTRPTDTQYF,TGTGCCATCAAGGACGGGACTAGACCCACAGATACGCAGTATTTT
TRBV7-9,.,TRBJ1-2,TRBD1,CASDRVGQGEGYTF,TGTGCCAGCGACCGAGTAGGACAGGGGGAAGGCTACACCTTC
TRBV24-1,.,TRBJ1-5,.,CAPRDSNQPQHF,TGTGCCCCGCGGGATAGCAATCAGCCCCAGCATTTT
TRBV6-5,.,TRBJ1-6,.,CASSWGRERPLHF,TGTGCCAGCAGTTGGGGCCGCGAGCGACCCCTCCACTTT
TRBV5-1,.,TRBJ1-1,.,CASSPHRDSAEAFF,TGCGCCAGCAGCCCGCACAGGGATAGCGCTGAAGCTTTCTTT
TRBV4-2,.,TRBJ2-7,TRBD1,CASSQGQGTYEQYF,TGTGCCAGCAGCCAAGGACAGGGGACCTACGAGCAGTACTTC
TRBV7-9,few,TRBJ1-3,.,CAGGRGNTIYF,TGTGCCGGCGGGCGTGGAAACACCATATATTTT
TRBV5-6,.,TRBJ2-5,.,CASSLTSGGPLGETQYF,TGTGCCAGCAGCTTGACGTCAGGGGGGCCTTTGGGAGAGACCCAGTACTTC
TRBV5-4,few,TRBJ1-2,TRBD1,CASSLTGQGVLGGYTF,TGTGCCAGCAGCTTGACGGGACAGGGGGTGCTTGGTGGCTACACCTTC
TRBV19,.,TRBJ1-4,.,CASRRGAAFNEKLFF,TGTGCCAGTAGACGGGGGGCAGCCTTTAATGAAAAACTGTTTTTT
TRBV5-1,.,TRBJ1-2,TRBD1,CASSPEQGLYGYTF,TGCGCCAGCAGCCCGGAACAGGGGTTGTATGGCTACACCTTC
TRBV15,.,TRBJ1-5,.,CATSRDPGQPQHF,TGTGCCACCAGCAGAGATCCAGGGCAGCCCCAGCATTTT
TRBV5-1,once,TRBJ2-4,TRBD1,CASSAPATGGIQYF,TGCGCCAGCAGCGCTCCCGCGACAGGGGGAATTCAGTACTTC
TRBV9,.,TRBJ2-3,.,CASSVVERSTDTQYF,TGTGCCAGCAGCGTAGTTGAGCGGAGCACAGATACGCAGTATTTT